This passage covers 17 T cell receptor beta chains from one sample sequenced in a study of blood T cell repertoires in COVID-19. Clones were sequenced by immunoSEQ multiplex PCR, and TCRdb holds only the in-frame ones, with some missing. This sample has approximately 260,000 clones, with approximately 90% found just once. Material: peripheral blood. These receptors all come from a woman between 35 and 50 years old with acute or convalescent COVID-19.

The chain couples TRBV18 to TRBJ1-1; D call uncertain. CDR3 length equals 16 residues. Trimming removed 6 bases at V and 4 bases at J, with 21 bases between. Germline assignment: CDR1 KGHSH and CDR2 LQKENI. The CDR3 is CASSFGFGLSGTEAFF. Here the CDR3 DNA reads TGTGCCAGCTCCTTCGGATTTGGCCTCTCAGGCACTGAAGCTTTCTTT.

The chain employs TRBV5-1 and TRBJ1-2, with D maybe TRBD1 (6 bases). The V gene lost 2 bases and the J gene lost 5 bases, with 16 bases spanning the gap. The V gene's germline CDR1 is SGHRS and CDR2 YFSETQ. The length of the CDR3 is 15 residues. The CDR3 protein is CASSLQAGVGYGYTF. For the CDR3, the DNA is TGCGCCAGCAGCTTACAGGCAGGGGTTGGGTATGGCTACACCTTC.

This chain uses TRBV9 with TRBJ2-3; the D gene is possibly TRBD2 (5 bases). Germline CDR1 reads SGDLS; CDR2 reads YYNGEE. Trimming took off 5 bases at V and 7 bases at J, with 20 bases between the two ends. This CDR3 is 15 amino acids long. The CDR3: CASRDTRNRAYTQYF. Written as DNA, the CDR3 is TGTGCCAGCAGGGATACTAGAAACCGGGCCTATACGCAGTATTTT.

This clone has only one observation. The chain has TRBV5-5 and TRBJ1-1; D is unresolved. Trimming removed 3 bases at V and 3 bases at J, with 9 bases between. CDR3 size: 13 residues. Germline V gives CDR1 SGHKS, CDR2 YYEKEE (reference sequence). The chain's CDR3 is CASSSYRYTEAFF. The CDR3 nucleotides read TGTGCCAGCAGCTCCTACAGATACACTGAAGCTTTCTTT.

The chain recombines TRBV15 with TRBJ1-1, with D maybe TRBD1 (5 bases). CDR3 length: 14 amino acids. Trimming took 3 bases from V and 0 from J, leaving 8 bases between them. The germline V gene encodes CDR1 LNHNV and CDR2 YYDKDF (reference sequence). CDR3 coding DNA: TGTGCCACCAGCAGCCCAGGGCTGAACACTGAAGCTTTCTTT. The encoded protein is CATSSPGLNTEAFF. Full variable domain (remainder filled in from reference TRBV15 and TRBJ1-1): DAMVIQNPRYQVTQFGKPVTLSCSQTLNHNVMYWYQQKSSQAPKLLFHYYDKDFNNEADTPDNFQSRRPNTSFCFLDIRSPGLGDTAMYLCATSSPGLNTEAFFGQGTRLTVV.

The rearrangement uses TRBV23-1 and TRBJ1-5, with D tentatively TRBD1 (5 bases). TRBV23-1 is known as an ORF, though its function is uncertain. Trimming removed 3 bases from V and 0 bases from J, with 12 bases in between. This CDR3 region has 16 residues. The CDR3 spells CASSHPQGYSNQPQHF. The CDR3 coding sequence is TGCGCCAGCAGTCATCCGCAGGGCTATAGCAATCAGCCCCAGCATTTT.

This clone was seen only once. CDR3 in amino acids: CASSDTSGGASVLSSTDTQYF. The CDR3 DNA is TGTGCCAGCAGTGACACTAGCGGGGGGGCCTCCGTACTTTCTAGCACAGATACGCAGTATTTT. The V and J genes are TRBV6-4 and TRBJ2-3; TRBD2 matches at 13 bases. Germline values: CDR1 MRHNA, CDR2 SNTAGT. There are 21 residues in the CDR3. J was trimmed by 0 bases and V by 2 bases; bases with no gene match: 14.

The rearrangement links TRBV29-1 to TRBJ1-5, with unresolved D. With 8 bases removed from V and 4 bases from J, the gap between germline ends came to 12 bases. Germline-derived CDR1 and CDR2 are SQVTM and ANQGSEA. The length of the CDR3 is 12 residues. CDR3 sequence reads: CSLAGGNQPQHF. The CDR3, as DNA: TGCAGCCTCGCTGGAGGGAATCAGCCCCAGCATTTT.

The chain recombines TRBV4-1 with TRBJ2-5, with 9 nucleotides matching TRBD1. The J segment lost 5 bases and the V segment lost 1 base, leaving 11 bases of the junction unmatched. Germline CDR1 MGHRA, CDR2 YSYEKL. This CDR3 is 17 amino acids long. CDR3 bases: TGCGCCAGCAGCCAAGGTTACTCACAGGGGGCAAGGGAGACCCAGTACTTC. Translating it yields CASSQGYSQGARETQYF.

The chain employs TRBV14 and TRBJ1-3; D gene uncertain. V was shortened by 8 bases and J by 11 bases, with 13 bases between the two germline ends. This CDR3 contains 11 residues. Germline V gives CDR1 SGHDN, CDR2 FVKESK. CDR3 in amino acids: CASVPLPPIYF. The CDR3 coding sequence is TGTGCCAGCGTCCCACTTCCCCCCATATATTTT.

Only one count was recorded for this clone. The chain couples TRBV9 to TRBJ1-4, with a possible D match to TRBD1 (6 bases). V was cut by 4 bases and J by 7 bases, with 20 bases left in between. Germline CDR1 reads SGDLS; CDR2 reads YYNGEE. The CDR3 covers 16 residues. The CDR3 region is CASSSPAQGSSEKLFF. DNA of the CDR3: TGTGCCAGCAGCTCCCCGGCACAGGGTTCGAGTGAAAAACTGTTTTTT. Full variable domain (outside the CDR3, taken from reference TRBV9 and TRBJ1-4): DSGVTQTPKHLITATGQRVTLRCSPRSGDLSVYWYQQSLDQGLQFLIQYYNGEERAKGNILERFSAQQFPDLHSELNLSSLELGDSALYFCASSSPAQGSSEKLFFGSGTQLSVL.

This chain uses TRBV5-6 with TRBJ1-2, with D unresolved. Trimming pared 0 bases from V and 4 bases from J, leaving 10 bases between. Germline V gene lookup returns CDR1 SGHDT and CDR2 YYEEEE. This CDR3 is built from 14 residues. In nucleotides, the CDR3 is TGTGCCAGCAGCTTGGCCAGGCGCGTCTATGGCTACACCTTC. Translation: CASSLARRVYGYTF.

The V and J genes are TRBV5-1 and TRBJ2-4; 7 bases are shared with TRBD1. Germline assignment: CDR1 SGHRS and CDR2 YFSETQ. V shed 0 bases, J shed 0 bases, and the junction held 9 bases outside the gene matches. CDR3 length equals 18 residues. The DNA for the CDR3 is TGCGCCAGCAGCTTGGGCGAGACAGGGATTGGAGCCAAAAACATTCAGTACTTC. Its protein is CASSLGETGIGAKNIQYF.

This chain uses TRBV30 with TRBJ1-1, with D perhaps matching TRBD1 (5 bases). CDR3 length: 13 residues. V dropped 3 bases and J dropped 10 bases, with 18 bases sitting between them. Germline assignment: CDR1 GTSNPN and CDR2 SVGIG (reference sequence). The CDR3: CAWSLGTTRRAFF. The CDR3 coding sequence is TGTGCCTGGAGCCTGGGGACTACGAGGAGAGCTTTCTTT.

This clone was observed a single time. This sequence joins TRBV10-1 and TRBJ1-1; unclear D gene. Germline CDR1 and CDR2: WNHNN and SYGVQD (reference sequence). The CDR3 spans 13 residues. Trimming took off 2 bases at V and 0 bases at J, with 4 bases between the two ends. Written as DNA, the CDR3 is TGCGCCAGCAGTGAGCACTTGAACACTGAAGCTTTCTTT. This encodes CASSEHLNTEAFF.

The sample holds one count of this clone. This chain links TRBV18 with TRBJ2-1; TRBD2 matches 8 bases. Germline V lookup: CDR1 KGHSH, CDR2 LQKENI. V lost 2 bases to trimming and J lost 5 bases; unmatched junction nucleotides: 8. This CDR3 contains 16 residues. The CDR3 here is CASSPVGTSGNNEQFF. For the CDR3, the DNA is TGTGCCAGCTCACCAGTCGGGACTAGTGGAAACAATGAGCAGTTCTTC.

The chain couples TRBV27 to TRBJ1-5, with TRBD1 matching over 8 bases. Germline V gene sequence: CDR1 MNHEY, CDR2 SMNVEV (reference sequence). Trimming took 11 bases from V and 3 from J; bases not matched to a gene: 24. This CDR3 has 19 residues. The CDR3 DNA reads as TGTGCCGCCAGCCCAGCGGGCAGGGGGCTTCCGAAATTCAATCAGCCCCAGCATTTT. Amino acids: CAASPAGRGLPKFNQPQHF.